This paragraph reports one T cell receptor beta chain. This entry is derived from a study of OX40 agonist ivuxolimab in advanced cancers. V gave up 5 bases and J gave up 5 bases, with 19 bases separating them. The CDR3 has 16 amino acids. CDR1 and CDR2 (germline): SEHNR, FQNEAQ (reference sequence). The data were produced by immunoSEQ multiplex PCR, yet TCRdb's version contains in-frame clones alone and is incomplete. The data show 8,500 to 14,000 clones, with over 65% seen just once and 15% to 20% held by the top ten. Samples were taken at baseline and on day 1 of cycles 4 and 7. This TCR was sampled from an adult with an advanced solid tumor such as melanoma, head and neck, liver or kidney cancer. This sequence joins TRBV7-9 and TRBJ2-1; no firm D call. The sample here was CD4+ or CD8+ T cells sorted from blood, taken in a trial of the OX40 agonist ivuxolimab. CDR3 nucleotides: TGTGCCAGCAGCCCCGAGTTAGGGCTCAGAAACAATGAGCAGTTCTTC. Amino acid sequence: CASSPELGLRNNEQFF.